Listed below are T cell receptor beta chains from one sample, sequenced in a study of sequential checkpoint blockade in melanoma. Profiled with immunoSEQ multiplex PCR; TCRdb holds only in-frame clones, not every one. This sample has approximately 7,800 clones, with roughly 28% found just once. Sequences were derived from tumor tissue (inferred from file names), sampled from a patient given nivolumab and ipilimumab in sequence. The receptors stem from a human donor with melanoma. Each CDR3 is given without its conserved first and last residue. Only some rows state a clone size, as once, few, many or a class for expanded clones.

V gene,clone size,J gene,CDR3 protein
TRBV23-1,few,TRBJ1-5,ASSLKGSGNQPQH
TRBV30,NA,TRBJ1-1,AWSARGFTEAF
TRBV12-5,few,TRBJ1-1,AIRFPGTTEAF
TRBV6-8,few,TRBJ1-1,ASVQQGVNTEAF
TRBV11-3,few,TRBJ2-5,ASSLMGSSGETQY
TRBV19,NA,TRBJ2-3,ASSIGTRGRTDTQY
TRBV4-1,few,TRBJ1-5,ASSQDLGNNQPQH
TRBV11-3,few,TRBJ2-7,ASSLRAGVYEQY
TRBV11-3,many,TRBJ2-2,ASSLDGRNTGELF
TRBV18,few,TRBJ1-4,ASSPDGVTISF
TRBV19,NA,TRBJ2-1,ASSTGLAGVNEQF
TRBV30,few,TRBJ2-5,AWSPPPGRETQY
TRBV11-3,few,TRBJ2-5,ASSLSRGGFETQY
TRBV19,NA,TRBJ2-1,ASSIVAGQTYNEQF
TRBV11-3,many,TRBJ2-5,ASSPEIGQLETQY
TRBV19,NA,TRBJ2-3,ASSYGLADTQY
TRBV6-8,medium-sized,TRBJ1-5,ASSYRRGNQPQH
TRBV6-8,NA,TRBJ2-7,ASRGYTGVIQDYEQY
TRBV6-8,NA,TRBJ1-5,ASSPGGLNQPQH
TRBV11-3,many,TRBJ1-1,ASSTTGEGTEAF
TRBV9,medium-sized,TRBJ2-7,ASNRFGGVGSEQY
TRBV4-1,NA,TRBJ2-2,ASSQDPLADVAGELF
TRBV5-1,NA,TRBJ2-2,ASSLAQGAGELF
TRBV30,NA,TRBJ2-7,AWSGGGGAGSYEQY
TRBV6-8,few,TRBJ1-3,ASSYEGVAGNTIY
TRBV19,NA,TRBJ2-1,ASSEPGRVNEQF
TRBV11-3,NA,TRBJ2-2,ASSELAGAYTGELF
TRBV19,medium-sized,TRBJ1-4,ASSMGQGDEKLF
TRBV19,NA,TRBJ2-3,ASLGRFAGVADTQY
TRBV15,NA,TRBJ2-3,ATSRDPSGSGDTQY
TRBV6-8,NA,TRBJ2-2,ASTITGPIGGELF
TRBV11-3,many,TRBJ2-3,ASCITGRTTSTDTQY
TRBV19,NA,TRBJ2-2,ASSISSTSAFSGELF
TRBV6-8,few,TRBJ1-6,ASSYSIQGVLYNSPLH
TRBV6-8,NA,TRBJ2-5,ASSKGGIETQY
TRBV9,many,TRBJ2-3,ASSVEGLTTDTQY
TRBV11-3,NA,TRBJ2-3,ASSQGFWGRGTDTQY
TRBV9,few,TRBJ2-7,AGNRNTAYEQY
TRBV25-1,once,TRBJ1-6,ASSRTGDSPLH
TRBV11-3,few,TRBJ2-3,ASSLGGGPYTDTQY
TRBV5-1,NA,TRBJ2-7,ASSPPRGTYEQY
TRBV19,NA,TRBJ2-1,ASTPRPPNSPYNEQF
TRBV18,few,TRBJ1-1,ASSPMANTEAF
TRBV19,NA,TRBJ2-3,ASSMKGLAGEFDTQY
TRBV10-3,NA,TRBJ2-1,AISGIEERTSGRSSYNEQF
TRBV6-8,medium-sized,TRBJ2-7,ASSPYTGPVYEQY
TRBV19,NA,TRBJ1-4,ASSIGTVEHLMKGLF
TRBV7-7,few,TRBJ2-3,ASSPGLASDTQY
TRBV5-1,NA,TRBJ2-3,ASRFTRLVPDTQY
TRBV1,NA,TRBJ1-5,ASSQDGGVASQPQH
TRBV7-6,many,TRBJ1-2,ASSLSGPGGYGYT
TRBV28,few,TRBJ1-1,ASSLLTGETF
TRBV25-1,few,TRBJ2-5,ASRDRGLQETQY
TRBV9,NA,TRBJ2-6,ASSPRGGFGANVLT